Shown below are 19 T cell receptor beta chains from a single sample sequenced in a study of pediatric ulcerative colitis. Repertoires were generated with immunoSEQ multiplex PCR, while TCRdb's copy carries only in-frame clones and drops some. The sample lists about 36,000 clones, less than 85% occurring once. Sequencing used blood. Every receptor here comes from a girl aged 10 to 17 with moderate ulcerative colitis.

V usage is TRBV6-6 and J usage is TRBJ1-1, with 7 bases lining up with TRBD1. V dropped 6 bases and J dropped 3; count of bases not matched to a gene: 10. The CDR3 extends over 15 amino acids. Germline loops: CDR1 MNHNY, CDR2 SVGAGI (reference sequence). The CDR3 sequence is CASRNSGGGYTEAFF. CDR3 nucleotides: TGTGCCAGCAGAAACTCAGGGGGAGGGTACACTGAAGCTTTCTTT.

This chain links TRBV5-1 with TRBJ2-7, with D unclear. Trimming stripped 6 bases from V and 6 bases from J, with 22 bases between. In germline, CDR1 is SGHRS, CDR2 YFSETQ. The CDR3 extends over 15 amino acids. CDR3 in amino acids: CASTPWGKDLSEQYF. The CDR3 DNA follows: TGCGCCAGCACCCCCTGGGGAAAGGACCTCTCCGAGCAGTACTTC.

The table lists this clone with a count of one. V gene TRBV5-1 combines with J gene TRBJ2-7; D is ambiguous. The germline CDR1 and CDR2 sequences are SGHRS and YFSETQ. The CDR3 has 14 amino acids. V lost 0 bases, J lost 4 bases, and 11 bases lay in between. CDR3 amino acids: CASSLEGLDYEQYF. CDR3 nucleotides: TGCGCCAGCAGCTTGGAGGGTCTCGATTACGAGCAGTACTTC.

The CDR3 reads CASSLALSGELFF. The CDR3 DNA reads TGCGCCAGCAGCTTGGCTCTGTCAGGGGAGCTGTTTTTT. J is TRBJ2-2 and V is TRBV5-1, with unresolved D. The CDR3 is 13 amino acids. V dropped 0 bases and J dropped 8 bases, with 8 bases sitting between them. Germline-derived CDR1 and CDR2 are SGHRS and YFSETQ.

This chain joins TRBV6-5 and TRBJ1-2; tentatively, D is TRBD1 (6 bases). V was pared by 0 bases and J by 7 bases, with 9 bases between. Germline V gene lookup returns CDR1 MNHEY and CDR2 SVGAGI. CDR3 size: 13 residues. Written as DNA, the CDR3 is TGTGCCAGCAGTTACTCGGAGGGGGGTGGCTACACCTTC. Amino acids: CASSYSEGGGYTF.

This sequence joins TRBV6-1 and TRBJ2-1; TRBD2 aligns across 7 bases. J was trimmed by 9 bases and V by 1 base; bases with no gene match: 6. Germline CDR1 is MNHNS and CDR2 is SASEGT. The CDR3 totals 14 residues. The CDR3 coding sequence is TGTGCCAGCAGTGAAGAGACGGGGGGAGGTGAGCAGTTCTTC. This sequence encodes CASSEETGGGEQFF.

The count of this clone is one. V gene TRBV27 combines with J gene TRBJ2-2, with D possibly matching TRBD1 (6 bases). There are 17 residues in the CDR3. V was cut by 2 bases and J by 1 base, with 14 bases left in between. Germline V gene sequence: CDR1 MNHEY, CDR2 SMNVEV (reference sequence). The CDR3 region is CASSLNDGGWNTGELFF. CDR3 DNA sequence: TGTGCCAGCAGTTTAAACGATGGGGGCTGGAACACCGGGGAGCTGTTTTTT.

The chain couples TRBV5-4 to TRBJ2-5; TRBD2 is a possible D gene (6 bases). The CDR3 has 16 amino acids. Germline CDR1 and CDR2: SGHNT and YYREEE (reference sequence). The germline V and J ends were trimmed by 0 bases and 5 bases, with 17 bases remaining between them. The CDR3 coding sequence is TGTGCCAGCAGCTTGGCCTCACAGGAGGGGAGGGAGACCCAGTACTTC. Translated: CASSLASQEGRETQYF. Combining the CDR3 with reference TRBV5-4 and TRBJ2-5 gives the whole variable domain ETGVTQSPTHLIKTRGQQVTLRCSSQSGHNTVSWYQQALGQGPQFIFQYYREEENGRGNFPPRFSGLQFPNYSSELNVNALELDDSALYLCASSLASQEGRETQYFGPGTRLLVL.

This clone has just one count. This chain links TRBV5-8 with TRBJ2-7; possibly TRBD1 or TRBD2 for D (5 bases each). The CDR3 covers 14 residues. The V end lost 2 bases, the J end lost 4 bases, and 13 bases lay between the germline ends. Germline lookup yields CDR1 SGHTS and CDR2 YDEGEE. This chain's CDR3 is CASSLIGREYEQYF. CDR3 coding DNA: TGTGCCAGCAGCTTAATCGGCAGGGAGTACGAGCAGTACTTC.

This clone was counted between two and nine times. The chain employs TRBV7-8 and TRBJ1-1; D not certain. The CDR3 spans 21 residues. The germline gives CDR1 SGHVS, CDR2 FQNEAQ. The V and J ends lost 3 bases and 0 bases respectively, with 29 bases between them. CDR3 amino acids: CASSFYDSGDTPIALNTEAFF. CDR3 coding DNA: TGTGCCAGCAGCTTCTATGATTCAGGAGATACCCCCATTGCCTTGAACACTGAAGCTTTCTTT.

The rearrangement joins TRBV27 to TRBJ1-6; 11 positions match TRBD1. The CDR3 is 15 amino acids. Germline CDR1 is MNHEY and CDR2 is SMNVEV (reference sequence). Trimming removed 3 bases from V and 7 bases from J; junction bases left unmatched: 2. The CDR3 DNA is TGTGCCAGCAGTTTTGGGACAGGGGGGAATTCACCCCTCCACTTT. Translated: CASSFGTGGNSPLHF.

This chain uses TRBV18 with TRBJ1-1, with D unresolved. V was cut by 10 bases and J by 1 base, with 10 bases left in between. Germline-derived CDR1 and CDR2 are KGHSH and LQKENI. CDR3 length equals 12 residues. The CDR3 DNA reads as TGTGCCACCACCTTGACGAACACTGAAGCTTTCTTT. Translated, it gives CATTLTNTEAFF.

This clone was found a few times. J is TRBJ1-1 and V is TRBV7-9, with D unclear. Germline CDR1 SEHNR, CDR2 FQNEAQ (reference sequence). This CDR3 spans 14 amino acids. Trimming pared 3 bases from V and 5 bases from J, leaving 13 bases between. The CDR3, as DNA: TGTGCCAGCAGCTTCGAGGGAACTCTGACTGAAGCTTTCTTT. Its translation is CASSFEGTLTEAFF.

The count of this clone is one. This chain uses TRBV7-2 with TRBJ1-2; 7 bases agree with TRBD1. In germline, CDR1 is SGHTA, CDR2 FQGNSA. V lost 0 bases to trimming and J lost 3 bases; unmatched junction nucleotides: 7. The CDR3 contains 16 residues. Here the CDR3 DNA reads TGTGCCAGCAGCTTAGCCCCAGGACAGGTTTACTATGGCTACACCTTC. Translated: CASSLAPGQVYYGYTF. The full variable domain, rest sourced from reference TRBV7-2 and TRBJ1-2, is GAGVSQSPSNKVTEKGKDVELRCDPISGHTALYWYRQSLGQGLEFLIYFQGNSAPDKSGLPSDRFSAERTGGSVSTLTIQRTQQEDSAVYLCASSLAPGQVYYGYTFGSGTRLTVV.

This chain links TRBV5-4 with TRBJ2-2; D possibly corresponds to TRBD2 (7 bases). The CDR3 extends over 14 amino acids. Trimming shortened V by 2 bases and J by 7 bases, and 12 bases separated the two germline ends. Looked up from germline, CDR1 is SGHNT and CDR2 is YYREEE (reference sequence). The chain's CDR3 is CASSLQGGGGELFF. The CDR3 DNA is TGTGCCAGCAGCTTACAGGGCGGGGGCGGGGAGCTGTTTTTT.

This chain connects TRBV6-1 to TRBJ2-1; the D gene is possibly TRBD1 (5 bases). V lost 4 bases and J 1 base, leaving 17 bases between the germline ends. There are 17 residues in the CDR3. The V gene's germline CDR1 is MNHNS and CDR2 SASEGT. The CDR3 protein is CASSGQIYVLSYNEQFF. The CDR3 nucleotides read TGTGCCAGCAGTGGACAGATCTACGTACTTTCCTACAATGAGCAGTTCTTC.

This clone was observed a handful of times. Other DNA sequences of this sample code for an identical CDR3. The rearrangement links TRBV30 to TRBJ2-2; no firm D call. The V and J ends lost 3 bases and 4 bases respectively, with 9 bases between them. This CDR3 is built from 13 residues. Germline V CDR1 and CDR2: GTSNPN, SVGIG (reference sequence). The CDR3 DNA sequence: TGTGCCTGGAGGGGGTTCTTCACCGGGGAGCTGTTTTTT. Protein product: CAWRGFFTGELFF.

This clone has just a few counts. The CDR3 reads CASSSRADSTFYGYTF. CDR3 nucleotide sequence: TGTGCCAGCAGCTCCAGGGCCGACAGCACGTTTTATGGCTACACCTTC. This chain uses TRBV7-9 with TRBJ1-2; D is possibly TRBD1 (5 bases). Between the trimmed V and J ends, which lost 4 bases and 5 bases, there was a span of 20 bases. CDR3 length: 16 amino acids. CDR1 is SEHNR and CDR2 is FQNEAQ in the germline V gene (reference sequence).

This chain's CDR3 is CASSYSGTYEAFF. The CDR3 nucleotides are TGTGCCAGCAGTTACTCAGGAACATATGAAGCTTTCTTT. The rearrangement links TRBV6-5 to TRBJ1-1; D call uncertain. The CDR3 is 13 residues long. Per the germline V gene, CDR1 is MNHEY and CDR2 is SVGAGI. Trimming cost V 0 bases and J 7 bases, with 9 bases left between them.